This TCR beta chain was obtained from a study of blood T cell repertoires in COVID-19. Study information: Specimens from acute and convalescent COVID-19 originated in the United States, Italy and Spain. PBMCs, B-cell-depleted T cells, or T cells provided the cDNA or gDNA that made up the material.

Source study methods: Amplified reference gene primers provided the basis for estimating nucleated cell counts. TCRdb's table, derived via immunoSEQ multiplex PCR, lists solely in-frame clones and lacks some. V, J and clone size are taken as reported in that table, and D and trimming were inferred from the DNA itself. This sample has tens of thousands of clones, with about 77% found just once. The germline V gene has CDR1 SGHTA and CDR2 FQGNSA. CDR3 length equals 13 residues. V was cut by 5 bases and J by 2 bases, with 8 bases left in between. This clonotype was obtained from a human donor in a cohort sampled during active COVID-19. The chain couples TRBV7-2 to TRBJ2-3; D remains unclear. Sample: peripheral blood. The CDR3 DNA is TGTGCCAGCAGCCGAGATAACACAGATACGCAGTATTTT. This sequence encodes CASSRDNTDTQYF.